The text below deals with one TCR beta chain. The antigen is not known. Only in-frame clones appear in the TCRdb table, and some are missing; sequencing was by immunoSEQ multiplex PCR. The sample lists about 190,000 clones, more than 75% seen once, with roughly 1.5% in the top ten. The data stem from a study of cytomegalovirus exposure and HLA in healthy donors. General observations from the study: Reports described diagnosis of cytomegalovirus status by the classifier as highly specific and sensitive. In vitro confirmation showed three CMV-associated chains to be CMV antigen specific.

This TCR derives from a woman aged 18-29 years in good health and CMV-seronegative. Source material: PBMCs.

CDR3 sequence (DNA): TGTGCCACGAAGCTTAATACACTAGCGGGACGGGATGAGCAGTTCTTC. This codes for CATKLNTLAGRDEQFF. V is TRBV2 and J is TRBJ2-1, with 10 bases that match TRBD2. Germline CDR1 is SNHLY and CDR2 is FYNNEI. Germline trimming cut 10 bases from V and 8 bases from J; bases unmatched to any gene: 17. The CDR3 covers 16 residues.